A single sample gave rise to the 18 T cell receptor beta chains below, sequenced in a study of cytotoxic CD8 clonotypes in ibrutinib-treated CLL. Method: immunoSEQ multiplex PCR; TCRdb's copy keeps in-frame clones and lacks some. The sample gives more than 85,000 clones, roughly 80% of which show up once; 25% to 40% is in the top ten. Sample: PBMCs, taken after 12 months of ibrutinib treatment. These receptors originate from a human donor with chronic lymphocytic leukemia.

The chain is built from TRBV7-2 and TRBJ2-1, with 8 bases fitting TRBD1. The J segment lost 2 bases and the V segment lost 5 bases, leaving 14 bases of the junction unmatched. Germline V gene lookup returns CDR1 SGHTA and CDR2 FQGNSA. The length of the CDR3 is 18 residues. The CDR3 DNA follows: TGTGCCAGCAGCCTAACGGACAGGGTCGACCTTACCTACAATGAGCAGTTCTTC. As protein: CASSLTDRVDLTYNEQFF.

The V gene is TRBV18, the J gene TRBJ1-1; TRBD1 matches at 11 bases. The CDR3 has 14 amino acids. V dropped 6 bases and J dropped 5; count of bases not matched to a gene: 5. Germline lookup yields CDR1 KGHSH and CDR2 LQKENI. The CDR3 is CASSPGQGGTEAFF. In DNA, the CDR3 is TGTGCCAGCTCCCCGGGACAGGGGGGAACTGAAGCTTTCTTT.

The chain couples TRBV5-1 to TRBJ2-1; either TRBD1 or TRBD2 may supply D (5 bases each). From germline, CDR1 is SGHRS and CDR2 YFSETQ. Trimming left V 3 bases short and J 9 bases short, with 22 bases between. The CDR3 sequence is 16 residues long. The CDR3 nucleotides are TGCGCCAGCAGCTGGGAGCCCCGGGCCGAGGGGAGTGAGCAGTTCTTC. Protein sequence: CASSWEPRAEGSEQFF. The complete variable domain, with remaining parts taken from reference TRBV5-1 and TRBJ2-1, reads KAGVTQTPRYLIKTRGQQVTLSCSPISGHRSVSWYQQTPGQGLQFLFEYFSETQRNKGNFPGRFSGRQFSNSRSEMNVSTLELGDSALYLCASSWEPRAEGSEQFFGPGTRLTVL.

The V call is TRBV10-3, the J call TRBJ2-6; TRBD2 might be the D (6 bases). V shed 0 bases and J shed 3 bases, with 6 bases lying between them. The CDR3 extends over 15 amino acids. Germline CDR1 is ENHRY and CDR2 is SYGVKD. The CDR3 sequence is CAISESGGGANVLTF. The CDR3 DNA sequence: TGTGCCATCAGTGAGTCCGGGGGTGGGGCCAACGTCCTGACTTTC.

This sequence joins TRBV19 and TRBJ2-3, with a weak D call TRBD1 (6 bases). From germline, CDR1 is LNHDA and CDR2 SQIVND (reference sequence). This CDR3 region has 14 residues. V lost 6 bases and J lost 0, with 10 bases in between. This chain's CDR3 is CASRKGVSTDTQYF. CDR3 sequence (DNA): TGTGCCAGTAGGAAGGGGGTTAGCACAGATACGCAGTATTTT.

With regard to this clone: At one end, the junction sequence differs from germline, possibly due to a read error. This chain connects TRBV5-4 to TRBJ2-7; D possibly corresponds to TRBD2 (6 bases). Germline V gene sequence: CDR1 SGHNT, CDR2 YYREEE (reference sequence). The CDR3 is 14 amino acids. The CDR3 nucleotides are TGTGCCAGCAACTTGGGGGGTCAGAGGGACGAGCAGTACTTC. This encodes CASNLGGQRDEQYF.

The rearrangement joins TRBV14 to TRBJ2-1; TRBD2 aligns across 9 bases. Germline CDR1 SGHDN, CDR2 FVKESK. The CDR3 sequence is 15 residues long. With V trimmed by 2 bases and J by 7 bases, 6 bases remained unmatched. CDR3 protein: CASSQPSGVRNEQFF. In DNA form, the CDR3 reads TGTGCCAGCAGCCAACCTAGCGGGGTTAGAAATGAGCAGTTCTTC.

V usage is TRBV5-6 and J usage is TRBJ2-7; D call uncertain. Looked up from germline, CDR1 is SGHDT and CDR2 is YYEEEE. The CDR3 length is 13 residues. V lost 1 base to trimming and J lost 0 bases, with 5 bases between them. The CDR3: CASSLPRSYEQYF. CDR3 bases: TGTGCCAGCAGCTTGCCTCGCTCCTACGAGCAGTACTTC.

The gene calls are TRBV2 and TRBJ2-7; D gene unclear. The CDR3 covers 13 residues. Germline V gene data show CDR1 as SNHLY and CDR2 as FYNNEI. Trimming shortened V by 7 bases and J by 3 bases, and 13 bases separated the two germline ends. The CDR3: CASMDRNSYEQYF. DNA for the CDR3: TGTGCCAGCATGGACCGAAACAGCTACGAGCAGTACTTC.

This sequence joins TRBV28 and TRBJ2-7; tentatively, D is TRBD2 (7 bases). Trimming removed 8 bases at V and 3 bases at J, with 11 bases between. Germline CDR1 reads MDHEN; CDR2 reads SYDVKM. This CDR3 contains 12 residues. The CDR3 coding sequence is TGTGCCAGCGGGGGGGGCAGCTACGAGCAGTACTTC. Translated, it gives CASGGGSYEQYF.

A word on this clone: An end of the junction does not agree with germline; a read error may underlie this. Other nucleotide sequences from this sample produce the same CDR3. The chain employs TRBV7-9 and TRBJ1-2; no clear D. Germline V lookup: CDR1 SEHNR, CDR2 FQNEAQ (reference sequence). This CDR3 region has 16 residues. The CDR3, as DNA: TGTGCCAGTAGCTTAGCGACAACGGCGATTAACTATGGCTACACCTTC. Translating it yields CASSLATTAINYGYTF.

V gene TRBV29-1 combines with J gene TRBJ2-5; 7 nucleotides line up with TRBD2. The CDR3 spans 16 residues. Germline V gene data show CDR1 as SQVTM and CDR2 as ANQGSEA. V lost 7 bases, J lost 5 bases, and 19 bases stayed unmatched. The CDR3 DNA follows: TGCAGCGCCCTGGGACTCCCAGGGAGGGCTCAGGAGACCCAGTACTTC. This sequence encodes CSALGLPGRAQETQYF.

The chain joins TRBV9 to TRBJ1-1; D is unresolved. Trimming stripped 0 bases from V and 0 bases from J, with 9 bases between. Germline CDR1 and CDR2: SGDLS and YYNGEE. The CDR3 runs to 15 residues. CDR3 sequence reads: CASSVEPGVNTEAFF. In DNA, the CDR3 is TGTGCCAGCAGCGTAGAACCGGGAGTGAACACTGAAGCTTTCTTT.

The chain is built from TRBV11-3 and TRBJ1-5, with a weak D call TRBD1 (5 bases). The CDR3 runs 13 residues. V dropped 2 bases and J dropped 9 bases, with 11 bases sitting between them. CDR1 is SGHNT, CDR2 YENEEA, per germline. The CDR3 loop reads CASSLYGAGPQHF. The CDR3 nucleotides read TGTGCCAGCAGCTTATATGGGGCCGGGCCCCAGCATTTT. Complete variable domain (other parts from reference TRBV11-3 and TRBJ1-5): EAGVVQSPRYKIIEKKQPVAFWCNPISGHNTLYWYLQNLGQGPELLIRYENEEAVDDSQLPKDRFSAERLKGVDSTLKIQPAELGDSAVYLCASSLYGAGPQHFGDGTRLSIL.

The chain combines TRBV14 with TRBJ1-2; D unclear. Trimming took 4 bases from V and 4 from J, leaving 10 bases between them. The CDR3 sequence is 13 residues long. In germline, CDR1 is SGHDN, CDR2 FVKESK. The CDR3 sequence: CASSPGGLYGYTF. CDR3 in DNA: TGTGCCAGCAGCCCCGGAGGGCTCTATGGCTACACCTTC.

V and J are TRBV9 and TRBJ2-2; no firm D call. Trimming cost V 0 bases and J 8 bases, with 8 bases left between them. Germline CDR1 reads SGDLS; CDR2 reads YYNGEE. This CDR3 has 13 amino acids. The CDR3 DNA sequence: TGTGCCAGCAGCGTAGCTACGGAGGGGGAGCTGTTTTTT. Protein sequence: CASSVATEGELFF.

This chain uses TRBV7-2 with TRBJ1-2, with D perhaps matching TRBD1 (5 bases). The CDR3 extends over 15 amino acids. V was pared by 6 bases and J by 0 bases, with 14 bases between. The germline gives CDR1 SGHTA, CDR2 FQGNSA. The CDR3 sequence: CASRTGTSANYGYTF. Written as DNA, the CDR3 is TGTGCCAGCAGAACCGGGACTTCAGCTAACTATGGCTACACCTTC.

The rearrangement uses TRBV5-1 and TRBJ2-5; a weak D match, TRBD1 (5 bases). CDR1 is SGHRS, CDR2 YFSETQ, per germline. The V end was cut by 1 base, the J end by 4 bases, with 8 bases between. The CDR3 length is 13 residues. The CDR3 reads CASSLWGLETQYF. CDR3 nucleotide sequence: TGCGCCAGCAGCTTGTGGGGCCTAGAGACCCAGTACTTC.